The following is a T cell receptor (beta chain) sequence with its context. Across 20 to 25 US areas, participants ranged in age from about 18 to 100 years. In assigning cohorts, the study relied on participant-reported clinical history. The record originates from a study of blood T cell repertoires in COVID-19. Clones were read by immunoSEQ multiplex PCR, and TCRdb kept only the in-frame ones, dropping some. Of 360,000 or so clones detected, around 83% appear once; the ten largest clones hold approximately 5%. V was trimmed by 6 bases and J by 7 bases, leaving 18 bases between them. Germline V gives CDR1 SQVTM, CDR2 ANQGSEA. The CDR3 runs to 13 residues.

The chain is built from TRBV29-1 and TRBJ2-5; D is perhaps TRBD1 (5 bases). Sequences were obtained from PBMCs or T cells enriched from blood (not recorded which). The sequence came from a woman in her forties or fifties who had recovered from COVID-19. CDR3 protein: CSVGDVGRVTQYF. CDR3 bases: TGCAGCGTCGGCGACGTAGGCAGGGTGACCCAGTACTTC.